These 28 T cell receptor beta chains came from one sample sequenced in a study of blood T cell repertoires in COVID-19. Some clones are missing from TCRdb's copy, which holds only in-frame ones; the method was immunoSEQ multiplex PCR. The table records about 150,000 clones, 70% to 90% of them present only once. Sample: peripheral blood. The source of these receptors is a woman of 80 years or more with COVID-19, enrolled during active disease.

CDR3: CASSLYPPQHF. The CDR3 region has the DNA TGTGCCAGCAGTTTGTATCCGCCCCAGCATTTT. The gene calls are TRBV28 and TRBJ1-5; no firm D call. The germline V gene encodes CDR1 MDHEN and CDR2 SYDVKM. V lost 3 bases, J lost 9 bases, and 6 bases lay in between. The CDR3 covers 11 residues. The full variable domain, its missing parts supplied by reference TRBV28 and TRBJ1-5, is DVKVTQSSRYLVKRTGEKVFLECVQDMDHENMFWYRQDPGLGLRLIYFSYDVKMKEKGDIPEGYSVSREKKERFSLILESASTNQTSMYLCASSLYPPQHFGDGTRLSIL.

The CDR3, as DNA: TGTGCCAGCACTGGGACTGACACAGATACGCAGTATTTT. Its protein is CASTGTDTDTQYF. The chain carries TRBV12-3 or TRBV12-4 and TRBJ2-3, with D possibly being TRBD2 (6 bases). V dropped 7 bases and J dropped 2 bases, with 10 bases sitting between them. The CDR3 has 13 residues.

The chain recombines TRBV6-6 with TRBJ1-1; the D gene is possibly TRBD1 (5 bases). The germline V and J ends were trimmed by 6 bases and 11 bases, with 16 bases remaining between them. Germline V lookup: CDR1 MNHNY, CDR2 SVGAGI (reference sequence). The CDR3 extends over 12 amino acids. The CDR3 loop is CASSPGGIDAFF. As DNA, the CDR3 is TGTGCCAGCAGCCCTGGGGGGATCGACGCTTTCTTT.

The V and J genes are TRBV11-1 and TRBJ2-7; TRBD2 matches at 7 bases. This CDR3 contains 14 residues. V lost 6 bases and J lost 3; bases outside the gene matches: 8. The germline CDR1 and CDR2 sequences are SGHAT and FQDESV (reference sequence). CDR3 DNA sequence: TGTGCCAGCAGTCCGGGGGGATCCCACTACGAGCAGTACTTC. Translating it yields CASSPGGSHYEQYF. Filled out from reference TRBV11-1 and TRBJ2-7, the complete variable domain reads EAEVAQSPRYKITEKSQAVAFWCDPISGHATLYWYRQILGQGPELLVQFQDESVVDDSQLPKDRFSAERLKGVDSTLKIQPAELGDSAMYLCASSPGGSHYEQYFGPGTRLTVT.

V is TRBV28 and J is TRBJ2-5, with D uncertain. This CDR3 has 10 amino acids. CDR1 MDHEN and CDR2 SYDVKM come from the germline V gene. Trimming left V 10 bases short and J 5 bases short, with 8 bases between. CDR3 protein: CATFLETQYF. The CDR3 DNA sequence: TGTGCCACTTTCCTGGAGACCCAGTACTTC.

The chain couples TRBV3-1 (or the pseudogene TRBV3-2) to TRBJ2-7, with D possibly matching TRBD1 (6 bases). Deletions cut 4 bases from V and 2 bases from J, with 12 bases between. The CDR3 spans 14 residues. The germline V gene has CDR1 LGHDT and CDR2 YNNKEL (reference sequence). In DNA, the CDR3 is TGTGCCAGCAGCCCTTGGACAGTGCCCTACGAGCAGTACTTC. It codes for CASSPWTVPYEQYF.

This rearrangement joins TRBV7-3 to TRBJ1-1; D is unclear. The V gene's germline CDR1 is SGHTA and CDR2 FQGTGA. Between the trimmed V and J ends, which lost 4 bases and 3 bases, there was a span of 9 bases. The CDR3 length is 13 residues. CDR3 sequence reads: CASSSGVDTEAFF. The CDR3 nucleotides read TGTGCCAGCAGCTCGGGAGTCGACACTGAAGCTTTCTTT.

V gene TRBV7-9 combines with J gene TRBJ2-5; 12 bases agree with TRBD2. Trimming at V came to 5 bases and at J to 4 bases, leaving 8 bases not matched to a gene. The CDR3 totals 16 residues. Germline V CDR1 and CDR2: SEHNR, FQNEAQ (reference sequence). CDR3 nucleotides: TGTGCCAGCAGCGTACAGACTAGCGGGAGCACAGAGACCCAGTACTTC. It specifies CASSVQTSGSTETQYF.

This clone was recorded once. The chain links TRBV11-2 to TRBJ2-2, with a weak D call TRBD2 (6 bases). V gave up 8 bases and J gave up 0 bases, with 10 bases separating them. The CDR3 is 14 amino acids. In germline, CDR1 is SGHAT, CDR2 FQNNGV. The DNA of the CDR3 is TGTGCCAGCCAGCTAGCGCCGAACACCGGGGAGCTGTTTTTT. Translated, it gives CASQLAPNTGELFF.

This chain uses TRBV27 with TRBJ1-1; 9 bases line up with TRBD1. Germline CDR1 reads MNHEY; CDR2 reads SMNVEV (reference sequence). The CDR3 extends over 14 amino acids. Trimming removed 6 bases from V and 0 bases from J; junction bases left unmatched: 2. CDR3 residues: CASRGTGMNTEAFF. As DNA, the CDR3 is TGTGCCAGCAGGGGGACAGGGATGAACACTGAAGCTTTCTTT.

The table lists this clone with a count of one. The chain combines TRBV10-3 with TRBJ1-1; D gene unclear. Trimming stripped 4 bases from V and 4 bases from J, with 10 bases between. Germline V gene data show CDR1 as ENHRY and CDR2 as SYGVKD. The CDR3 totals 13 residues. The DNA for the CDR3 is TGTGCCATCAGTGTGAGGGAAGGCACTGAAGCTTTCTTT. This encodes CAISVREGTEAFF.

The chain couples TRBV2 to TRBJ1-3; D not resolved. This CDR3 is 13 amino acids long. Germline CDR1 and CDR2: SNHLY and FYNNEI. Deletions cut 7 bases from V and 2 bases from J, with 9 bases between. CDR3 in amino acids: CASIAGAGNTIYF. CDR3 DNA sequence: TGTGCCAGCATAGCCGGGGCTGGAAACACCATATATTTT.

This clone was detected once. The rearrangement uses TRBV5-5 and TRBJ1-4; D uncertain. Germline assignment: CDR1 SGHKS and CDR2 YYEKEE (reference sequence). The CDR3 sequence is 15 residues long. Trimming took 5 bases from V and 0 from J, leaving 11 bases between them. The CDR3 sequence: CASSPPLSTNEKLFF. The CDR3 DNA reads TGTGCCAGCAGTCCCCCTTTGTCAACTAATGAAAAACTGTTTTTT.

This clone has only a few counts. The chain is built from TRBV19 and TRBJ1-5; perhaps TRBD1 as D (6 bases). Germline V gene sequence: CDR1 LNHDA, CDR2 SQIVND (reference sequence). V was clipped by 11 bases and J by 3 bases, with 11 bases between them. The CDR3 loop spans 12 amino acids. For the CDR3, the DNA is TGTGCCTGTGGACAGTTCAATCAGCCCCAGCATTTT. The encoded protein is CACGQFNQPQHF.

The V and J genes are TRBV7-2 and TRBJ2-1; 9 nucleotides match TRBD1. V gave up 6 bases and J gave up 7 bases; unmatched junction bases: 22. The CDR3 spans 19 residues. The germline CDR1 and CDR2 sequences are SGHTA and FQGNSA. CDR3 coding DNA: TGTGCCAGCAGGGACAGGGGCCGCTTGAGGGAGGGCCCCGGGAATGAGCAGTTCTTC. It is translated as CASRDRGRLREGPGNEQFF.

In this sample, this clone turned up a few times. The rearrangement joins TRBV5-1 to TRBJ1-1; D remains unclear. V was shortened by 2 bases and J by 4 bases, with 21 bases between the two germline ends. CDR1 is SGHRS and CDR2 is YFSETQ in the germline V gene. This CDR3 is built from 17 residues. DNA for the CDR3: TGCGCCAGCAGCTTTGGCAGTGTGAGGGTAGGTAGCACTGAAGCTTTCTTT. This translates into CASSFGSVRVGSTEAFF. Variable domain in full (rest from reference TRBV5-1 and TRBJ1-1): KAGVTQTPRYLIKTRGQQVTLSCSPISGHRSVSWYQQTPGQGLQFLFEYFSETQRNKGNFPGRFSGRQFSNSRSEMNVSTLELGDSALYLCASSFGSVRVGSTEAFFGQGTRLTVV.

The chain is built from TRBV28 and TRBJ1-2; D gene unclear. The V gene's germline CDR1 is MDHEN and CDR2 SYDVKM. The CDR3 length is 14 residues. V was trimmed by 5 bases and J by 1 base, leaving 11 bases between them. For the CDR3, the DNA is TGTGCCAGCAGTGCCACTCGCGGTAACTATGGCTACACCTTC. It codes for CASSATRGNYGYTF.

The J gene is TRBJ1-4, the V gene TRBV5-1, with TRBD1 matching over 10 bases. Trimming removed 4 bases from V and 8 bases from J; junction bases left unmatched: 8. The CDR3 spans 15 residues. Germline V gene sequence: CDR1 SGHRS, CDR2 YFSETQ. CDR3 sequence reads: CASSRLGTGEEKLFF. CDR3 DNA: TGCGCCAGCAGCCGCTTAGGGACAGGGGAGGAAAAACTGTTTTTT.

The V and J genes are TRBV5-1 and TRBJ2-3, with 10 bases that match TRBD1. Germline-derived CDR1 and CDR2 are SGHRS and YFSETQ. There are 16 residues in the CDR3. V gave up 4 bases and J gave up 4 bases; unmatched junction bases: 9. DNA for the CDR3: TGCGCCAGCAGCACCGGACAGGGGGAATGGGCAGATACGCAGTATTTT. Residues: CASSTGQGEWADTQYF.

V is TRBV21-1 and J is TRBJ1-4; the tabulated D call, TRBD1, remains unverified against the DNA. TRBV21-1 is a known pseudogene. The CDR3 is made up of 15 amino acids. Here the CDR3 DNA reads TGTGCCAGCCCGAGTGGACAGGGCGAAAGAGAAAAACTGTTTTTT. It translates to CASPSGQGEREKLFF.

The V and J genes are TRBV6-5 and TRBJ2-1; the D is unclear. Between the trimmed V and J ends, which lost 2 bases and 8 bases, there was a span of 4 bases. Germline lookup yields CDR1 MNHEY and CDR2 SVGAGI. There are 11 residues in the CDR3. The CDR3 nucleotides are TGTGCCAGCAGTTACATAGATGAGCAGTTCTTC. The encoded protein is CASSYIDEQFF.

The chain carries TRBV28 and TRBJ2-3, with 8 positions matching TRBD1. This CDR3 spans 14 amino acids. The J segment lost 5 bases and the V segment lost 3 bases, leaving 4 bases of the junction unmatched. Germline V gene data show CDR1 as MDHEN and CDR2 as SYDVKM. In nucleotides, the CDR3 is TGTGCCAGCAGTTTTGGACAGGGACTAGATACGCAGTATTTT. Translating it yields CASSFGQGLDTQYF.

The rearrangement uses TRBV28 and TRBJ2-1; 7 bases agree with TRBD2. J gave up 4 bases and V 3 bases, and 6 bases lay outside the gene matches. Germline V gene sequence: CDR1 MDHEN, CDR2 SYDVKM. This CDR3 is built from 15 residues. CDR3 DNA: TGTGCCAGCAGTTTGGCCGGCGGGAGATACAATGAGCAGTTCTTC. Amino acid sequence: CASSLAGGRYNEQFF.

This rearrangement joins TRBV11-2 to TRBJ1-2; TRBD1 is a possible D gene (5 bases). This CDR3 comprises 13 residues. Trimming left V 4 bases short and J 4 bases short, with 10 bases between. Germline-derived CDR1 and CDR2 are SGHAT and FQNNGV. The CDR3 region has the DNA TGTGCCAGCAGCTCCGGGGGAGTCTATGGCTACACCTTC. Its protein product is CASSSGGVYGYTF.

J is TRBJ2-1 and V is TRBV3-1 (or the pseudogene TRBV3-2); 16 bases fit TRBD2. This CDR3 is built from 14 residues. CDR1 and CDR2 from the germline V gene are LGHDT and YNNKEL (reference sequence). V lost 6 bases, J lost 9 bases, and 2 bases stayed unmatched. The CDR3 region is CASSGTSGRGEQFF. CDR3 DNA: TGTGCCAGCAGTGGGACTAGCGGGAGGGGTGAGCAGTTCTTC.

The chain links TRBV6-5 to TRBJ1-4, with D maybe TRBD1 (6 bases). With 3 bases removed from V and 7 bases from J, the gap between germline ends came to 12 bases. Germline V gives CDR1 MNHEY, CDR2 SVGAGI. The CDR3 has 14 amino acids. CDR3 loop: CASSYQGIGEKLFF. The CDR3 bases are TGTGCCAGCAGTTATCAGGGGATAGGTGAAAAACTGTTTTTT.

The chain carries TRBV7-2 and TRBJ1-6; TRBD1 matches at 7 bases. The germline CDR1 and CDR2 sequences are SGHTA and FQGNSA. J was trimmed by 3 bases and V by 4 bases; bases with no gene match: 9. The CDR3 loop spans 17 amino acids. The DNA for the CDR3 is TGTGCCAGCAGCTACCGGGAACAGGGGAGCTATAATTCACCCCTCCACTTT. Its translation: CASSYREQGSYNSPLHF.

This clone showed up just a few times. The chain uses TRBV15 and TRBJ2-7; the match to TRBD2 covers 11 bases. V dropped 0 bases and J dropped 6; count of bases not matched to a gene: 4. The CDR3 totals 15 residues. Germline CDR1 and CDR2: LNHNV and YYDKDF (reference sequence). The DNA of the CDR3 is TGTGCCACCAGCAGAGAAAAACTAGCGGGAGCCGAGCAGTACTTC. Its translation is CATSREKLAGAEQYF.